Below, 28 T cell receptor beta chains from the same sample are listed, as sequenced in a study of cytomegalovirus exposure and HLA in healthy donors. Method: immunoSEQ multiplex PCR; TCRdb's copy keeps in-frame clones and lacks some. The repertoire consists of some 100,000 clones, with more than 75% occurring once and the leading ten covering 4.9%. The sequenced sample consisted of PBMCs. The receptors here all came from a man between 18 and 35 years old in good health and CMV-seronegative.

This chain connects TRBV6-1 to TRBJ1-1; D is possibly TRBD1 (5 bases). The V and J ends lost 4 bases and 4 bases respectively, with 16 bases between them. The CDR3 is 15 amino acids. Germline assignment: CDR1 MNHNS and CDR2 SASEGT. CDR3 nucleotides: TGTGCCAGCAGTGCGGGGCTTCGGGGAGGCACTGAAGCTTTCTTT. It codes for CASSAGLRGGTEAFF.

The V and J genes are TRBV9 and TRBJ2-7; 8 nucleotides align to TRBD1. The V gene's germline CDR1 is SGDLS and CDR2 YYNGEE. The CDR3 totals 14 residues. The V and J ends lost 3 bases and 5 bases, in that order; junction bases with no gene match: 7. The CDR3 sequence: CASSERDRSHEQYF. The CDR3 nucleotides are TGTGCCAGCAGCGAGAGGGACAGGTCCCACGAGCAGTACTTC.

CDR3: CASRDRGGKDEKLFF. For the CDR3, the DNA is TGTGCCAGCAGAGACAGGGGCGGTAAGGATGAAAAACTGTTTTTT. The rearrangement links TRBV2 to TRBJ1-4, with 8 bases matching TRBD1. Germline CDR1 is SNHLY and CDR2 is FYNNEI. With V trimmed by 6 bases and J by 6 bases, 9 bases remained unmatched. CDR3 length: 15 residues.

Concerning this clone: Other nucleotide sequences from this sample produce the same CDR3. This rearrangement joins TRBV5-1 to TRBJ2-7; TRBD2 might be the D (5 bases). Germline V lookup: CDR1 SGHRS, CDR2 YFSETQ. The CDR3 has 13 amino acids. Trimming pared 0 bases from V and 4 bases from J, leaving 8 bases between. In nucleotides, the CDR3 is TGCGCCAGCAGCTTGGGTTCGGGATACGAGCAGTACTTC. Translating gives CASSLGSGYEQYF.

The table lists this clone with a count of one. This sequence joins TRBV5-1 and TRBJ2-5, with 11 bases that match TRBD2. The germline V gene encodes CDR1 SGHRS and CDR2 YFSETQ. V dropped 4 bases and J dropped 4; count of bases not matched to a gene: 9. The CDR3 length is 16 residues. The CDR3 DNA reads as TGCGCCAGCAGCCCATCACTAGCGGGAGCGGTAGAGACCCAGTACTTC. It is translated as CASSPSLAGAVETQYF. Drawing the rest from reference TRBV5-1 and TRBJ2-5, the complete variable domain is KAGVTQTPRYLIKTRGQQVTLSCSPISGHRSVSWYQQTPGQGLQFLFEYFSETQRNKGNFPGRFSGRQFSNSRSEMNVSTLELGDSALYLCASSPSLAGAVETQYFGPGTRLLVL.

The chain's CDR3 is CASRRGSGGTDTQYF. The CDR3 DNA is TGCGCCAGCAGACGCGGCTCGGGGGGCACAGATACGCAGTATTTT. This rearrangement joins TRBV5-1 to TRBJ2-3; tentative D call: TRBD2 (6 bases). There are 15 residues in the CDR3. CDR1 SGHRS and CDR2 YFSETQ come from the germline V gene. V lost 5 bases to trimming and J lost 1 base, with 14 bases between them.

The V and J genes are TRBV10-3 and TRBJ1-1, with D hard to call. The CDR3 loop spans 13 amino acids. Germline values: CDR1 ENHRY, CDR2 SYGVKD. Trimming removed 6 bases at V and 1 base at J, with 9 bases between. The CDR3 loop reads CAIRNAQNTEAFF. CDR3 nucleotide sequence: TGTGCCATCAGAAATGCACAGAACACTGAAGCTTTCTTT.

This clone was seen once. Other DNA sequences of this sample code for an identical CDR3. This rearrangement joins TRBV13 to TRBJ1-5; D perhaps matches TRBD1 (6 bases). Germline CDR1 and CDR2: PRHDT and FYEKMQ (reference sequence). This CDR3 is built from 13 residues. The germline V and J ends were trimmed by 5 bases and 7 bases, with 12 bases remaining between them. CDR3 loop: CASSLRGSQPQHF. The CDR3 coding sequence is TGTGCCAGCAGCCTCAGGGGTTCACAGCCCCAGCATTTT.

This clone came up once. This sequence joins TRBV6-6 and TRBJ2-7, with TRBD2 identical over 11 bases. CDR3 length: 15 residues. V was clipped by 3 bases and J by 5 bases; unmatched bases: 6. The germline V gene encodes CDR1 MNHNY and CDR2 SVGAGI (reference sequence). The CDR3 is CASSYRGLAENEQYF. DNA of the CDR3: TGTGCCAGCAGTTATCGGGGACTAGCGGAAAACGAGCAGTACTTC.

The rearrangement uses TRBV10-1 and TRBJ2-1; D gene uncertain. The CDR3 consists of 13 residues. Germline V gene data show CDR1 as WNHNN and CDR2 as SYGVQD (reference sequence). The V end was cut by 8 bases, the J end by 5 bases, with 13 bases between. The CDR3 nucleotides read TGCGCCAGCGGGCCGATGGCCAACAATGAGCAGTTCTTC. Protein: CASGPMANNEQFF.

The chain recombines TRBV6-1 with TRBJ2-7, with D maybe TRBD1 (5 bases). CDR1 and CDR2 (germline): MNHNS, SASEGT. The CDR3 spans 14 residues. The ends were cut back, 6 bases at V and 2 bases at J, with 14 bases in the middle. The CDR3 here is CASSDVSRAYEQYF. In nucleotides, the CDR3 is TGTGCCAGCAGCGACGTTAGCAGGGCCTACGAGCAGTACTTC.

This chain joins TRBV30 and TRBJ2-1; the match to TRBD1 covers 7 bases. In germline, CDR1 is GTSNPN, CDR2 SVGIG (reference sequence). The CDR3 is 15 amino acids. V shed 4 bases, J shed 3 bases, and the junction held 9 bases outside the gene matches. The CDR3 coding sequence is TGTGCCTGGATCCTGGGGCAGGGGGACTACAATGAGCAGTTCTTC. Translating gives CAWILGQGDYNEQFF.

The CDR3 spells CASTTGGNYGYTF. CDR3 bases: TGTGCCTCAACAACAGGGGGAAACTATGGCTACACCTTC. The chain uses TRBV30 and TRBJ1-2; 8 bases are shared with TRBD1. The CDR3 runs to 13 residues. Unmatched junction bases numbered 6, after V lost 7 bases and J lost 2 bases. Germline lookup yields CDR1 GTSNPN and CDR2 SVGIG (reference sequence).

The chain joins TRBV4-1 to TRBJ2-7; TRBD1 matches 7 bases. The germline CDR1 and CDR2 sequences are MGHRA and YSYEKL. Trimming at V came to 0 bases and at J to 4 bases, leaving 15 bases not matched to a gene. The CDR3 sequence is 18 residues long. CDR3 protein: CASSQEILTGKWRYEQYF. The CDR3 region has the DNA TGCGCCAGCAGCCAAGAGATACTGACAGGGAAGTGGCGGTACGAGCAGTACTTC.

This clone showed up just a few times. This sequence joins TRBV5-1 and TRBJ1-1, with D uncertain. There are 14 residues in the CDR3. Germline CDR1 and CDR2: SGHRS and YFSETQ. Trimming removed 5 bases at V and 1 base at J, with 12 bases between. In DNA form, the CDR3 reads TGCGCCAGCAGTAACAGCGGCCCGAACACTGAAGCTTTCTTT. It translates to CASSNSGPNTEAFF. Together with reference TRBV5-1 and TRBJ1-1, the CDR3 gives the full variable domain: KAGVTQTPRYLIKTRGQQVTLSCSPISGHRSVSWYQQTPGQGLQFLFEYFSETQRNKGNFPGRFSGRQFSNSRSEMNVSTLELGDSALYLCASSNSGPNTEAFFGQGTRLTVV.

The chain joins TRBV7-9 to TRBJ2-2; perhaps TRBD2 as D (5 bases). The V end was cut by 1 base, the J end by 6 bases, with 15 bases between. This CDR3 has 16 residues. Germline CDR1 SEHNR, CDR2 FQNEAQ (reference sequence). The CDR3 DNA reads TGTGCCAGCAGCTTAGAATTCGGAGGATGGGCCGGGGAGCTGTTTTTT. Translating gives CASSLEFGGWAGELFF.

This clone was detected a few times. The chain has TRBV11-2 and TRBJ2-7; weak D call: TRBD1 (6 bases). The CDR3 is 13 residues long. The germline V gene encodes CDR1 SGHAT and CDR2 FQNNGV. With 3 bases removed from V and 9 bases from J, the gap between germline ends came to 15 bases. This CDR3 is CASSLGDTLGQYF. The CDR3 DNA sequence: TGTGCCAGCAGCTTGGGGGACACCCTAGGGCAGTACTTC.

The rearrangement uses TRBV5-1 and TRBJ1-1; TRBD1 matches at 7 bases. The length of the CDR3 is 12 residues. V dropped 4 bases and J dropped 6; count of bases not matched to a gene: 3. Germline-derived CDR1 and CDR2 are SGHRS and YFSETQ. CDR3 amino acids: CASSRGTAEAFF. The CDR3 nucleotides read TGCGCCAGCAGCCGAGGGACAGCTGAAGCTTTCTTT.

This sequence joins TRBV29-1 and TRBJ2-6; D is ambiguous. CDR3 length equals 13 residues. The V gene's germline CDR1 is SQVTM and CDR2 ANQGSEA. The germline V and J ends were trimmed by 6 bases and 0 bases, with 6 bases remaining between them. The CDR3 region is CSVQSSGANVLTF. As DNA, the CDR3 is TGCAGCGTACAAAGCTCTGGGGCCAACGTCCTGACTTTC.

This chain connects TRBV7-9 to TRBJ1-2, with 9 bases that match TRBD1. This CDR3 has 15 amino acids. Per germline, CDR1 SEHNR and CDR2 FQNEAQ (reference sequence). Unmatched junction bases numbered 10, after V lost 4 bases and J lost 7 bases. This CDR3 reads CASSSGQGWKGGYTF. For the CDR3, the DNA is TGTGCCAGCAGCTCAGGACAGGGGTGGAAGGGTGGCTACACCTTC.

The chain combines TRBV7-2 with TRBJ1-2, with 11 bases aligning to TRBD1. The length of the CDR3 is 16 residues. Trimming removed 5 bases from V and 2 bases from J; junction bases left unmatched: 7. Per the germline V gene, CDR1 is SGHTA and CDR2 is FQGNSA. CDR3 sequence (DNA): TGTGCCAGCAGCCCTCTTAGGACAGGGGGCAACTATGGCTACACCTTC. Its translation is CASSPLRTGGNYGYTF.

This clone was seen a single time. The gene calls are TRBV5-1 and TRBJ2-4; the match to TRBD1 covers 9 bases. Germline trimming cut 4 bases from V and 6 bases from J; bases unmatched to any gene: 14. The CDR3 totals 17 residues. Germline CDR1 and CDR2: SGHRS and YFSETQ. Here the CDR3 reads CASSTATGGRWANIQYF. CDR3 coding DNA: TGCGCCAGCAGCACCGCGACAGGGGGTCGGTGGGCAAACATTCAGTACTTC. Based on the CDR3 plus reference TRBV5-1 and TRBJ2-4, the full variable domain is KAGVTQTPRYLIKTRGQQVTLSCSPISGHRSVSWYQQTPGQGLQFLFEYFSETQRNKGNFPGRFSGRQFSNSRSEMNVSTLELGDSALYLCASSTATGGRWANIQYFGAGTRLSVL.

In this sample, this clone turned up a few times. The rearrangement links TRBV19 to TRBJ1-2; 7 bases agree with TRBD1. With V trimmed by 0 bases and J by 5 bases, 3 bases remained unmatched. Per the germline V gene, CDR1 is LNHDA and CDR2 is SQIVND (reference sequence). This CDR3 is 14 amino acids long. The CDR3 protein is CASSIEWDSYGYTF. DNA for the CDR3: TGTGCCAGTAGTATAGAATGGGACAGTTATGGCTACACCTTC.

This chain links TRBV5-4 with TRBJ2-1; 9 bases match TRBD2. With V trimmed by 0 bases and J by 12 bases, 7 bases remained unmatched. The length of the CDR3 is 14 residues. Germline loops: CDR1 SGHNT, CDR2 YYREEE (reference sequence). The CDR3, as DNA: TGTGCCAGCAGCTTGGCCGAGTTAGCGGGGGTGCAGTTCTTC. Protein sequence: CASSLAELAGVQFF.

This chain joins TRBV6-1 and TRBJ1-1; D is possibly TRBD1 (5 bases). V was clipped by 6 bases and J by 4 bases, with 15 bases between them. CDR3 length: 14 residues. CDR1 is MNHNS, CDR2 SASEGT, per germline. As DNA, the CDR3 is TGTGCCAGCAGGACGGCGGGGGGAATCACTGAAGCTTTCTTT. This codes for CASRTAGGITEAFF.

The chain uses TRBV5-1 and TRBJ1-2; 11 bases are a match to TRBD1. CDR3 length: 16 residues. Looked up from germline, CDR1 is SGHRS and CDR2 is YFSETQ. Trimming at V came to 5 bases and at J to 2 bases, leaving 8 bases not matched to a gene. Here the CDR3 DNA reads TGCGCCAGCAGAGTCGGACAGGGGGCTTCAAACTATGGCTACACCTTC. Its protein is CASRVGQGASNYGYTF. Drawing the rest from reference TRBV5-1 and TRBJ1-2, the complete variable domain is KAGVTQTPRYLIKTRGQQVTLSCSPISGHRSVSWYQQTPGQGLQFLFEYFSETQRNKGNFPGRFSGRQFSNSRSEMNVSTLELGDSALYLCASRVGQGASNYGYTFGSGTRLTVV.

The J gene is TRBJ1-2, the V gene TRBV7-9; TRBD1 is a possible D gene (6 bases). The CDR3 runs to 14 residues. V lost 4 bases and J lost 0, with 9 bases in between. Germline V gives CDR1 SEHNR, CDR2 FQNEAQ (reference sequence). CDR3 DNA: TGTGCCAGCAGCTCAGGGGCTTCTAACTATGGCTACACCTTC. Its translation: CASSSGASNYGYTF.

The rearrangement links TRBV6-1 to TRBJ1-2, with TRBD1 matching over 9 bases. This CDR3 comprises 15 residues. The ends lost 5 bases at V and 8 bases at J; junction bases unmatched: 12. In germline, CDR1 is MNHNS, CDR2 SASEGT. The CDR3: CASSPSVGTGYGYTF. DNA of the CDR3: TGTGCCAGCAGTCCTAGCGTGGGGACAGGGTACGGCTACACCTTC.